This TCR beta chain stems from a study of blood T cell repertoires in COVID-19. Whole-study context: Nucleic acid was either cDNA or gDNA, and it came from T cells, B-cell-depleted T cells, or PBMCs.

The length of the CDR3 is 16 residues. Germline V lookup: CDR1 DFQATT, CDR2 SNEGSKA (reference sequence). The V segment lost 3 bases and the J segment 7 bases; nucleotides outside the gene matches: 13. Profiling relied on immunoSEQ multiplex PCR, and the TCRdb table lists in-frame clones only, not all of them. The sample shows approximately 200,000 clones, approximately 84% of them seen only once. The sequenced sample consisted of PBMCs or T cells enriched from blood (not recorded which). The rearrangement uses TRBV20-1 and TRBJ2-1; 9 bases agree with TRBD1. This receptor was obtained from a man aged 60 to 69 who had recovered from COVID-19. This chain's CDR3 is CSASVPGQGDRNEQFF. CDR3 nucleotide sequence: TGCAGTGCTAGTGTTCCGGGACAGGGAGATCGGAATGAGCAGTTCTTC.